This section outlines one T cell receptor (beta chain) sequence together with its context. Profiling relied on immunoSEQ multiplex PCR, and the TCRdb table lists in-frame clones only, not all of them. The sample shows 65,000 to 95,000 clones, approximately 80% of them seen only once. V lost 3 bases, J lost 1 base, and 6 bases stayed unmatched. Germline CDR1 is MRHNA and CDR2 is SNTAGT. The length of the CDR3 is 18 residues. The sort gate was single viable CD3+CD4+CD8-CD45RO+ cells for memory CD4+ T cells. Serum IgG to CMV pp150, pp28, p38 and p52 defined serostatus. The record originates from a study of memory CD4+ T cells and cytomegalovirus serostatus. Study background: Of the healthy Belgian adults, 9 or 10 were CMV seropositive and approximately 25 seronegative.

The rearrangement joins TRBV6-4 to TRBJ2-5; 15 bases are a match to TRBD2. Sequenced input: memory CD4+ T cells from blood. The clonotype was recovered from an adult in good health and CMV-seronegative. The CDR3 coding sequence is TGTGCCAGCAGTGAGTCCGGGACTAGCGGGGGGATCCAAGAGACCCAGTACTTC. Translation gives CASSESGTSGGIQETQYF.